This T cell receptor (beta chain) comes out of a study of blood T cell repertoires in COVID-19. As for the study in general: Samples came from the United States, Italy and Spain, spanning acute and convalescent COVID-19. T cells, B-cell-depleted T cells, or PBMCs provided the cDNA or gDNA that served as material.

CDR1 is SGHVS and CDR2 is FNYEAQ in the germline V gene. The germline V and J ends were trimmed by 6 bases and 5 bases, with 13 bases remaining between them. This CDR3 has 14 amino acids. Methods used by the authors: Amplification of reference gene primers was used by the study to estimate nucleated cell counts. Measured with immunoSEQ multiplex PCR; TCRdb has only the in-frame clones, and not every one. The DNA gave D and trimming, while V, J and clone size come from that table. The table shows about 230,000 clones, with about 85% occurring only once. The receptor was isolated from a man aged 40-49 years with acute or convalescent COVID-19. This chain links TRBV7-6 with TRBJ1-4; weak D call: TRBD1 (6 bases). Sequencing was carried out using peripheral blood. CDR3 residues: CASSLQGTNEKLFF. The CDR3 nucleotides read TGTGCCAGCAGTTTACAGGGTACCAATGAAAAACTGTTTTTT.